This T cell receptor beta chain was observed in a study of CD8+CD57+ T cells in acquired aplastic anemia. Looking at the study overall: CD4+ and CD8+ cells, once sorted, gave DNA averaging roughly 3 ug. Broader study findings: The study identified twenty-nine CD8+ CDR3 sequences shared by patients and controls.

TCR beta VDJ combinations and CDR3 sequences were profiled from genomic DNA. TCRdb ran MiXCR on the reads and lists one entry per CDR3 protein. The repertoire holds 400,000 to 450,000 distinct CDR3 sequences, 65% to 80% seen once, with 4% in the top ten. About this clonotype: What it binds is not known.

The CDR3 consists of 14 residues. The V segment lost 5 bases and the J segment 7 bases; nucleotides outside the gene matches: 8. Looked up from germline, CDR1 is SEHNR and CDR2 is FQNEAQ (reference sequence). Sample: sorted CD4+, CD8+, or CD8+CD57+ T cells (not recorded which) from PBMCs. The chain recombines TRBV7-9 with TRBJ1-5, with 7 nucleotides matching TRBD1. The sequence came from a human donor in good health, serving as a control. CDR3 coding DNA: TGTGCCAGCAGCCCGACAGGGCGGGAGCAGCCCCAGCATTTT. Amino acids: CASSPTGREQPQHF.